This T cell receptor (beta chain) was found in a study of post-analysis software for immune sequencing data. Study context: As for disease course, relapsing-remitting, secondary progressive and progressive-relapsing multiple sclerosis were all included. General study points: Roughly five TRBV segments appeared more often in patients than in controls, and TRBV5-6, TRBV5-1 and TRBV20-1 were among these. Strong co-clustering by F measure linked samples that shared a preparation batch. A significant reduction in normalized Chao1 diversity was observed in multiple sclerosis patients versus controls.

The TCR beta cDNA libraries carried unique molecular identifiers. Input of roughly 1 to 11 million T cells yielded roughly 530,000 cDNA molecules. TCRdb reprocessed the PCR reads via MiXCR and lists one record per CDR3 protein. The data show approximately 260,000 distinct CDR3 sequences, just over 35% seen once. The CDR3 is 11 residues long. The ends were cut back, 5 bases at V and 6 bases at J, with 5 bases in the middle. As to this clonotype: Antigen specificity is unknown. A clone one base away is much larger, so this may be a read error.

This TCR was recovered from a girl aged 10 to 17 with multiple sclerosis. The chain couples TRBV12-3 or TRBV12-4 to TRBJ2-1; D call uncertain. The sample taken for sequencing was blood. The CDR3 reads CASSHGNEQFF. In DNA form, the CDR3 reads TGTGCCAGCAGTCACGGCAATGAGCAGTTCTTC.